Below are 24 T cell receptor beta chains sequenced from a single sample in a study of cytomegalovirus exposure and HLA in healthy donors. In the PCR, 60 Vbeta and 13 Jbeta primers were used. The method was immunoSEQ multiplex PCR; TCRdb's version includes in-frame clones alone and lacks a portion of them. The table records 150,000 to 200,000 clones, over 60% of them present only once. Sequencing was carried out using PBMCs. The receptors were sampled from a woman in her 40s in good health and CMV-seronegative.

The chain recombines TRBV6-5 with TRBJ1-1; 7 bases are shared with TRBD1. V lost 5 bases and J lost 1; bases outside the gene matches: 4. The germline V gene has CDR1 MNHEY and CDR2 SVGAGI. The CDR3 spans 14 residues. CDR3 protein: CASSPGQRNTEAFF. The CDR3 nucleotides read TGTGCCAGCAGTCCGGGACAGAGGAACACTGAAGCTTTCTTT.

The chain employs TRBV6-5 and TRBJ1-1; a possible D gene is TRBD1 (5 bases). CDR3 length: 14 residues. The V gene lost 9 bases and the J gene lost 0 bases, with 14 bases spanning the gap. Germline loops: CDR1 MNHEY, CDR2 SVGAGI. Here the CDR3 DNA reads TGTGCCAGTAAAAAACAGGAATTGAACACTGAAGCTTTCTTT. Amino acid sequence: CASKKQELNTEAFF.

The chain uses TRBV5-1 and TRBJ2-7, with TRBD2 identical over 7 bases. The CDR3 runs 15 residues. V lost 0 bases and J lost 0; bases outside the gene matches: 3. CDR1 SGHRS and CDR2 YFSETQ come from the germline V gene. The CDR3, as DNA: TGCGCCAGCAGCTTGGCGGGACTATACTCCTACGAGCAGTACTTC. It encodes CASSLAGLYSYEQYF.

This sequence joins TRBV2 and TRBJ2-1, with 11 bases fitting TRBD1. The CDR3 covers 15 residues. CDR1 is SNHLY and CDR2 is FYNNEI in the germline V gene. Trimming removed 6 bases from V and 4 bases from J; junction bases left unmatched: 5. The DNA for the CDR3 is TGTGCCAGCAGGGGCGGACAGGGGGCGTACAATGAGCAGTTCTTC. This sequence encodes CASRGGQGAYNEQFF.

J is TRBJ2-1 and V is TRBV7-8, with 11 bases that match TRBD1. The V gene's germline CDR1 is SGHVS and CDR2 FQNEAQ. The CDR3 is 18 residues long. Losses at the gene ends were 5 bases for V and 5 bases for J; bases not matched to a gene: 14. The CDR3 sequence is CASSLLKGGDRGNNEQFF. Here the CDR3 DNA reads TGTGCCAGCAGCCTTCTTAAGGGGGGGGACAGGGGGAACAATGAGCAGTTCTTC.

The J gene is TRBJ2-1, the V gene TRBV7-3, with 11 bases that match TRBD2. The CDR3 length is 15 residues. CDR1 and CDR2 (germline): SGHTA, FQGTGA. V lost 4 bases, J lost 2 bases, and 1 base stayed unmatched. The CDR3 sequence is CASSSLAGAYNEQFF. The CDR3 DNA follows: TGTGCCAGCAGCTCACTAGCGGGAGCCTACAATGAGCAGTTCTTC.

The genes are TRBV2 and TRBJ2-7, with 12 bases lining up with TRBD1. Losses at the gene ends were 9 bases for V and 9 bases for J; bases not matched to a gene: 6. The CDR3 runs to 12 residues. Germline values: CDR1 SNHLY, CDR2 FYNNEI. Written as DNA, the CDR3 is TGTGCCAGTGGGACAGGGGGCATGGGGCAGTACTTC. It encodes CASGTGGMGQYF.

The CDR3 spells CASSLAGTSTNEQFF. The DNA for the CDR3 is TGTGCCAGCAGCTTAGCCGGGACTAGCACCAATGAGCAGTTCTTC. The genes are TRBV11-3 and TRBJ2-1; 9 nucleotides line up with TRBD2. Germline CDR1 reads SGHNT; CDR2 reads YENEEA. J lost 6 bases, V lost 1 base, and 4 bases had no gene match. This CDR3 has 15 amino acids.

This clone has just one count. The V call is TRBV11-3, the J call TRBJ2-1, with a weak D call TRBD2 (5 bases). The germline V and J ends were trimmed by 6 bases and 0 bases, with 15 bases remaining between them. There are 16 residues in the CDR3. The germline gives CDR1 SGHNT, CDR2 YENEEA. CDR3 nucleotide sequence: TGTGCCAGCAGTCTAAATGTGGGGAGCTCCTACAATGAGCAGTTCTTC. The encoded protein is CASSLNVGSSYNEQFF.

This clone was picked up a small number of times. The gene calls are TRBV2 and TRBJ2-1, with 9 nucleotides matching TRBD2. Germline V gene sequence: CDR1 SNHLY, CDR2 FYNNEI. Trimming took 0 bases from V and 5 from J; bases not matched to a gene: 5. The CDR3 sequence is 16 residues long. The CDR3 region is CASSEARGGTHNEQFF. The CDR3 coding sequence is TGTGCCAGCAGTGAAGCGCGGGGGGGGACACACAATGAGCAGTTCTTC.

The V and J genes are TRBV19 and TRBJ1-3, with no clear D. There are 15 residues in the CDR3. Germline V gene data show CDR1 as LNHDA and CDR2 as SQIVND (reference sequence). V was pared by 1 base and J by 0 bases, with 7 bases between. For the CDR3, the DNA is TGTGCCAGTAGTATAGCACAACCCTCTGGAAACACCATATATTTT. It is translated as CASSIAQPSGNTIYF.

The chain uses TRBV15 and TRBJ2-3; 12 nucleotides align to TRBD2. CDR3 length: 17 amino acids. Germline CDR1 LNHNV, CDR2 YYDKDF (reference sequence). With V trimmed by 1 base and J by 4 bases, 6 bases remained unmatched. CDR3 residues: CATSRVLAGGRPDTQYF. In nucleotides, the CDR3 is TGTGCCACCAGCAGAGTACTAGCGGGAGGCCGCCCAGATACGCAGTATTTT.

The chain couples TRBV4-1 to TRBJ1-4; 9 nucleotides line up with TRBD1. Germline CDR1 reads MGHRA; CDR2 reads YSYEKL. V shed 1 base and J 11 bases; nucleotides not matched to a gene: 17. There are 18 residues in the CDR3. CDR3 amino acids: CASSQGAPGQGTVRKLFF. CDR3 sequence (DNA): TGCGCCAGCAGCCAAGGAGCACCGGGACAGGGTACTGTTCGGAAACTGTTTTTT.

This chain joins TRBV30 and TRBJ1-2; the D gene is possibly TRBD1 (6 bases). Germline V gene sequence: CDR1 GTSNPN, CDR2 SVGIG (reference sequence). The CDR3 spans 14 residues. In DNA, the CDR3 is TGTGCGACGTTAGGGGGGACTACTAACTATGGCTACACCTTC. As protein: CATLGGTTNYGYTF.

The chain couples TRBV19 to TRBJ2-7; TRBD1 might be the D (6 bases). Germline CDR1 is LNHDA and CDR2 is SQIVND (reference sequence). Trimming shortened V by 1 base and J by 2 bases, and 12 bases separated the two germline ends. The CDR3 has 15 residues. CDR3 DNA sequence: TGTGCCAGTAGTATAGGGGGGACACTAACCTACGAGCAGTACTTC. It yields the protein CASSIGGTLTYEQYF.

The genes are TRBV10-3 and TRBJ1-4, with TRBD1 identical over 9 bases. There are 17 residues in the CDR3. CDR1 is ENHRY and CDR2 is SYGVKD in the germline V gene. V lost 5 bases and J lost 6; bases outside the gene matches: 13. CDR3 sequence: CAISLSPGQGMDEKLFF. In DNA, the CDR3 is TGTGCCATCAGTCTCTCCCCTGGACAGGGGATGGATGAAAAACTGTTTTTT.

The chain is built from TRBV30 and TRBJ2-3; weak D call: TRBD2 (6 bases). V lost 3 bases, J lost 0 bases, and 16 bases lay in between. Germline CDR1 GTSNPN, CDR2 SVGIG (reference sequence). The CDR3 runs to 16 residues. The CDR3 DNA reads TGTGCCTGGAGGACGGGTTTAGCGGCTAGCACAGATACGCAGTATTTT. This gives the protein CAWRTGLAASTDTQYF.

The chain recombines TRBV30 with TRBJ1-2; 8 nucleotides line up with TRBD1. CDR1 is GTSNPN, CDR2 SVGIG, per germline (reference sequence). V trimming: 2 bases; J trimming: 4 bases; junction bases outside the gene matches: 15. The CDR3 totals 17 residues. The CDR3 protein is CAWSFSRTGLFAYGYTF. In DNA form, the CDR3 reads TGTGCCTGGAGTTTTTCAAGGACAGGGCTTTTTGCCTATGGCTACACCTTC.

The rearrangement uses TRBV7-9 and TRBJ2-7, with 7 bases aligning to TRBD1. The J segment lost 3 bases and the V segment lost 3 bases, leaving 8 bases of the junction unmatched. The CDR3 totals 15 residues. Germline V lookup: CDR1 SEHNR, CDR2 FQNEAQ (reference sequence). In nucleotides, the CDR3 is TGTGCCAGCAGCTTCACAGGGGATCCCATCTACGAGCAGTACTTC. Translating it yields CASSFTGDPIYEQYF.

The gene calls are TRBV19 and TRBJ2-1, with 11 bases lining up with TRBD1. V shed 5 bases and J 5 bases; nucleotides not matched to a gene: 17. CDR1 LNHDA and CDR2 SQIVND come from the germline V gene (reference sequence). The CDR3 runs 19 residues. CDR3 region: CASSVRDRGFKVGDNEQFF. CDR3 bases: TGTGCCAGTAGTGTCCGGGACAGGGGGTTCAAGGTCGGGGACAATGAGCAGTTCTTC. The full variable domain, rest sourced from reference TRBV19 and TRBJ2-1, is DGGITQSPKYLFRKEGQNVTLSCEQNLNHDAMYWYRQDPGQGLRLIYYSQIVNDFQKGDIAEGYSVSREKKESFPLTVTSAQKNPTAFYLCASSVRDRGFKVGDNEQFFGPGTRLTVL.

A single count supports this clone. The chain uses TRBV29-1 and TRBJ2-5; tentatively, D is TRBD2 (5 bases). The CDR3 length is 11 residues. Germline loops: CDR1 SQVTM, CDR2 ANQGSEA. V lost 3 bases to trimming and J lost 5 bases, with 7 bases between them. The CDR3 loop is CSVESGETQYF. The CDR3, as DNA: TGCAGCGTTGAGTCGGGGGAGACCCAGTACTTC.

The chain links TRBV6-1 to TRBJ1-2; the D is unclear. Germline CDR1 reads MNHNS; CDR2 reads SASEGT. V was trimmed by 5 bases and J by 0 bases, leaving 10 bases between them. This CDR3 is 14 amino acids long. CDR3 DNA sequence: TGTGCCAGCAGTAACGAACCTACTAACTATGGCTACACCTTC. Its translation is CASSNEPTNYGYTF.

This clone has only one observation. The V call is TRBV30, the J call TRBJ2-3; 8 bases line up with TRBD2. CDR3 length: 13 amino acids. V lost 7 bases, J lost 1 base, and 4 bases stayed unmatched. Germline CDR1 is GTSNPN and CDR2 is SVGIG (reference sequence). CDR3 sequence: CASTSGRTDTQYF. Written as DNA, the CDR3 is TGTGCCTCCACTAGCGGACGCACAGATACGCAGTATTTT.

The V gene is TRBV6-5, the J gene TRBJ2-3, with 11 bases fitting TRBD2. CDR3 length: 15 amino acids. V trimming: 4 bases; J trimming: 6 bases; junction bases outside the gene matches: 6. Germline V CDR1 and CDR2: MNHEY, SVGAGI. CDR3 sequence reads: CASSSGLAGFDTQYF. CDR3 nucleotides: TGTGCCAGCAGTTCCGGACTAGCGGGTTTCGATACGCAGTATTTT.